The 10 T cell receptor beta chains reported below all come from one sample, sequenced in a study of shared clonotypes between healthy human individuals. TCRdb keeps only in-frame clones here, not all; method: immunoSEQ multiplex PCR. The table records fewer than 550,000 clones, 75% to 80% of them present only once. Sequenced: PBMCs. These receptors came from a woman aged 40 to 50 in good health. Some clones in this sample may be carry-over from other donors' samples.

Notes on this clone: A far larger clone is one base from this, pointing to a likely read error. The V call is TRBV4-1, the J call TRBJ2-7; weak D call: TRBD1 (6 bases). There are 14 residues in the CDR3. V lost 5 bases, J lost 1 base, and 12 bases lay in between. Germline assignment: CDR1 MGHRA and CDR2 YSYEKL. The CDR3, as DNA: TGCGCCAGCAGCTTAATGACAGGTTCCTACGAGCAGTACTTC. It translates to CASSLMTGSYEQYF.

The V and J genes are TRBV28 and TRBJ2-7; TRBD1 or TRBD2 may be the D gene (6 bases each). V lost 5 bases to trimming and J lost 0 bases, with 14 bases between them. The CDR3 has 15 amino acids. Per the germline V gene, CDR1 is MDHEN and CDR2 is SYDVKM. Here the CDR3 reads CASSRRGGSSYEQYF. The DNA for the CDR3 is TGTGCCAGCAGTCGGCGAGGGGGGAGCTCCTACGAGCAGTACTTC. Together with reference TRBV28 and TRBJ2-7, the CDR3 gives the full variable domain: DVKVTQSSRYLVKRTGEKVFLECVQDMDHENMFWYRQDPGLGLRLIYFSYDVKMKEKGDIPEGYSVSREKKERFSLILESASTNQTSMYLCASSRRGGSSYEQYFGPGTRLTVT.

The chain couples TRBV28 to TRBJ2-5, with a weak D call TRBD1 (6 bases). Germline assignment: CDR1 MDHEN and CDR2 SYDVKM. V gave up 2 bases and J gave up 11 bases, with 12 bases separating them. The CDR3 is 12 residues long. The CDR3 region has the DNA TGTGCCAGCAGTTTACGTCCAGACAGGCAGTACTTC. Protein: CASSLRPDRQYF.

Comments on this clone: A read error may produce the germline difference seen at one junction end. The CDR3 sequence is CASSHSGPQLF. DNA of the CDR3: TGTGCCAGCAGTCACAGCGGCCCACAACTCTTC. The chain recombines TRBV6-5 with TRBJ1-2; D call uncertain. The length of the CDR3 is 11 residues. Germline CDR1 is MNHEY and CDR2 is SVGAGI.

The chain combines TRBV2 with TRBJ2-1, with 11 bases identical to TRBD2. The CDR3 runs to 17 residues. The germline CDR1 and CDR2 sequences are SNHLY and FYNNEI. V gave up 6 bases and J gave up 2 bases; unmatched junction bases: 9. The chain's CDR3 is CASSREGLADPYNEQFF. The CDR3 DNA reads TGTGCCAGCAGCCGAGAGGGACTAGCGGACCCCTACAATGAGCAGTTCTTC.

The chain joins TRBV29-1 to TRBJ2-1; TRBD1 matches at 8 bases. The CDR3 runs to 12 residues. The trim removed 7 bases at V and 8 bases at J, leaving 7 bases unmatched. Germline V gives CDR1 SQVTM, CDR2 ANQGSEA. The CDR3 spells CSGYQGAYEQFF. As DNA, the CDR3 is TGCAGCGGGTACCAGGGGGCCTATGAGCAGTTCTTC.

This sequence joins TRBV6-1 and TRBJ2-7; D not certain. Germline values: CDR1 MNHNS, CDR2 SASEGT. The CDR3 runs 15 residues. Trimming cost V 6 bases and J 0 bases, with 15 bases left between them. The CDR3 sequence is CASSALGSSSYEQYF. The CDR3 DNA sequence: TGTGCCAGCAGCGCCCTGGGTTCTAGCTCCTACGAGCAGTACTTC.

The count of this clone is one. This chain uses TRBV2 with TRBJ2-6; 7 positions match TRBD1. The V and J ends lost 6 bases and 0 bases, in that order; junction bases with no gene match: 8. Germline V gives CDR1 SNHLY, CDR2 FYNNEI. This CDR3 is built from 17 residues. In nucleotides, the CDR3 is TGTGCCAGCAGCGCGGACAGGTTCCTCTCTGGGGCCAACGTCCTGACTTTC. This encodes CASSADRFLSGANVLTF.

For this clone: A read error is the likely source, as a far larger clone sits one nucleotide away. The chain has TRBV23-1 and TRBJ1-1; 8 nucleotides align to TRBD1. TRBV23-1 is an ORF; its function is uncertain. V was pared by 6 bases and J by 3 bases, with 6 bases of the junction left unmatched. The CDR3 spans 14 residues. Here the CDR3 reads CASSPQGGYTEAFF. Written as DNA, the CDR3 is TGCGCCAGCAGCCCACAGGGGGGGTACACTGAAGCTTTCTTT.

This rearrangement joins TRBV7-9 to TRBJ1-1; no clear D. V was shortened by 8 bases and J by 3 bases, with 13 bases between the two germline ends. The CDR3 is 13 amino acids. In germline, CDR1 is SEHNR, CDR2 FQNEAQ (reference sequence). CDR3 sequence: CASVRATHTEAFF. The CDR3 nucleotides read TGTGCCAGCGTCCGGGCGACCCACACTGAAGCTTTCTTT.